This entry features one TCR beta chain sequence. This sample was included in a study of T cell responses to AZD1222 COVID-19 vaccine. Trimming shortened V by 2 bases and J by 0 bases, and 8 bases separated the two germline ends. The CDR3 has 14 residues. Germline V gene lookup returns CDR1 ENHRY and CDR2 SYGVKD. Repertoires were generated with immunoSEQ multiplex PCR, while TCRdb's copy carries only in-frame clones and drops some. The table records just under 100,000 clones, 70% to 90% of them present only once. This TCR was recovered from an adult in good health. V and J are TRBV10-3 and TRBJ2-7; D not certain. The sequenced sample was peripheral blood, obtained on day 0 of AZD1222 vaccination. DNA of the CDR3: TGTGCCATCAGTGAGCCCACCCACTCCTACGAGCAGTACTTC. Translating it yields CAISEPTHSYEQYF.